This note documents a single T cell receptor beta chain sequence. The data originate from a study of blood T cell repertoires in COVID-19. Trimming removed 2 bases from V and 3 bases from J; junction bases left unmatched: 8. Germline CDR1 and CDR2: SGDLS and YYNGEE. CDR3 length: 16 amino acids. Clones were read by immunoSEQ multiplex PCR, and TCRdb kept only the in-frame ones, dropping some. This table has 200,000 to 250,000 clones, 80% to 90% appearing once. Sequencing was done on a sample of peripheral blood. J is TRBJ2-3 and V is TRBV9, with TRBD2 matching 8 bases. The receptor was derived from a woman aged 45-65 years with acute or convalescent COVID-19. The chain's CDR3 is CASSVGPASGTDTQYF. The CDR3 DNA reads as TGTGCCAGCAGCGTCGGTCCTGCTAGCGGGACAGATACGCAGTATTTT. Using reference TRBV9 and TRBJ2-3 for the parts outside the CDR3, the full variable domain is DSGVTQTPKHLITATGQRVTLRCSPRSGDLSVYWYQQSLDQGLQFLIQYYNGEERAKGNILERFSAQQFPDLHSELNLSSLELGDSALYFCASSVGPASGTDTQYFGPGTRLTVL.